The source of this T cell receptor (beta chain) is a study of blood T cell repertoires in COVID-19 (TCRdb year 2020). In the study overall: Collaborator samples came from the United States, Italy and Spain and covered acute and convalescent phases of COVID-19. Where HLA class I and class II types were available, the types were taken from metadata supplied by the sample provider, not from assay-based typing. The samples were drawn from two sources: the first 160 participants of the ongoing ImmuneRACE study, and 1,000 to 1,500 subjects contributed by 6 global collaborators. Deeply sampled blood TCRbeta repertoires from subjects exposed to, actively infected with, or recovered from COVID-19 were included in the dataset. The prospective study material was composed of cDNA or gDNA derived from T cells, B-cell-depleted T cells, or PBMCs. The repertoires were released in a freely available public database meant as a resource for research on the immune response to SARS-CoV-2. Nearly every sample came with metadata listing a de-identified subject ID, COVID-19 status, age in years and sex.

TCRbeta CDR3 regions were amplified from genomic DNA by means of the immunoSEQ Assay, a bias-controlled multiplex PCR. The original methods were these. Nucleated cell counts per sample were estimated from amplification of reference gene primers within the assay. Sequence reads were collapsed and filtered to measure the absolute abundance of every unique TCRbeta CDR3 rearrangement. For each sample, productive Simpson clonality was calculated as the square root of Simpson's diversity index over productive rearrangements. Entries here come from immuneACCESS through TCRdb and include only in-frame sequences with V and J called. Some clones fail to appear in such tables; in the studies checked, an unresolved V gene covers under half of the shortfall, and the cause of the remainder is unknown. D and trimming come from the DNA, and the V and J calls and clone size come from that table. The sample table holds some 250,000 clones, of which about 90% were seen once. The ten largest clonotypes hold 1% to 1.5% of the sample.

The research as a whole found: The amount of clinical and demographic metadata varied by source and participant and was provided uncurated.

V has 2 bases trimmed and J has 7 bases trimmed; junction bases matching no gene number 4. Including the terminal cysteine and phenylalanine, the CDR3 comprises 14 residues. Left in the record is the CDR3 DNA by itself, 42 bases read in frame from the first base. Via the germline V gene, CDR1 is SNHLY and CDR2 FYNNEI. Participants in the prospective study were aged 18 to 89 years, lived in 20 to 30 United States geographic areas, and enrolled through a virtual design. In the prospective study, participants were assigned to cohorts based on the clinical history participants reported in a screening survey and a study questionnaire. Mobile phlebotomists in the prospective study collected whole blood, serum and a nasopharyngeal or oropharyngeal swab from every participant. Over an approximately 2-month period, participants in the prospective study had the option of providing additional blood draws and questionnaires. Blood samples from the prospective study were shipped frozen or at room temperature prior to DNA extraction.

This clone came up once. Its antigen remains unidentified. The record has no base qualities; no much larger clone is one base away. Sequencing was performed on PBMCs or T cells enriched from blood (not recorded which). This clonotype was obtained from a human donor in a cohort exposed to, infected with or recovered from COVID-19 (not recorded which). The donor label of this sample is uncertain. The rearrangement combines TRBV2 with TRBJ2-7; 11 central bases correspond to TRBD2. Read as DNA, the sequence is TGTGCCAGCAGTGAATGGCTAGCGGGGGGTGAGCAGTACTTC. Its protein product is CASSEWLAGGEQYF.